Here is one TCR beta chain with its context. Its specificity is not known. The entry originates in a study of OX40 agonist ivuxolimab in advanced cancers. Study overall: Ivuxolimab is an agonistic anti-OX40 (CD134) antibody, and patients were treated with it. Findings of the study overall: Clonal expansion from baseline to week 6 occurred in both CD4+ and CD8+ T cells.

Measured with immunoSEQ multiplex PCR; TCRdb has only the in-frame clones, and not every one. The table lists tens of thousands of clones, more than 80% of them singletons. Patients with a history of autoimmune disease or on systemic immunosuppression were excluded. Blood sampling was done at baseline, cycle 4 day 1, and cycle 7 day 1. This sequence originates from an adult with an advanced solid tumor such as melanoma, head and neck, liver or kidney cancer. Sequencing was performed on CD4+ or CD8+ T cells sorted from blood, taken in a trial of the OX40 agonist ivuxolimab.

The CDR3 here is CASQGNNQPQHF. The CDR3 coding sequence is TGTGCCAGCCAAGGTAACAATCAGCCCCAGCATTTT. The chain uses TRBV11-2 and TRBJ1-5; no definite D call. The CDR3 is 12 amino acids. V dropped 8 bases and J dropped 3 bases, with 8 bases sitting between them. CDR1 is SGHAT, CDR2 FQNNGV, per germline.